A selection of T cell receptor beta chains follows, all from one sample in a study of OX40 agonist ivuxolimab in advanced cancers. Method: immunoSEQ multiplex PCR; TCRdb's copy keeps in-frame clones and lacks some. The sample lists 98,000 or so clones; approximately 91% were seen once. The sample in question was CD4+ or CD8+ T cells sorted from blood, obtained in a trial of the OX40 agonist ivuxolimab. These receptors were collected from an adult with an advanced solid tumor such as melanoma, head and neck, liver or kidney cancer. CDR3s include the opening cysteine and the closing phenylalanine or tryptophan. D genes are given only for firm matches. Expanded clones are given a class, and other clones once, few, many or no size at all.

J gene: TRBJ1-1
clone size: NA
V gene: TRBV5-6
D gene: NA
CDR3 DNA: TGTGCCAGCAGCCGCCCCAGGGGTGAAGCTTTCTTT
CDR3 protein: CASSRPRGEAFF

J gene: TRBJ2-7
clone size: NA
V gene: TRBV28
D gene: NA
CDR3 DNA: TGTGCCAGCAGTAATAGCGGACCCGACGGCGAGCAGTACTTC
CDR3 protein: CASSNSGPDGEQYF

J gene: TRBJ1-3
clone size: once
V gene: TRBV27
D gene: TRBD1
CDR3 DNA: TGTGCCAGCAGTTCCTTACAGGGGGCGGTAGGAAACACCATATATTTT
CDR3 protein: CASSSLQGAVGNTIYF

J gene: TRBJ2-5
clone size: NA
V gene: TRBV5-1
D gene: NA
CDR3 DNA: TGCGCCAGCAGCATTTACGGGACTCATCAAGAGACCCAGTACTTC
CDR3 protein: CASSIYGTHQETQYF

J gene: TRBJ1-2
clone size: NA
V gene: TRBV7-9
D gene: NA
CDR3 DNA: TGTGCCAGCAGCTTAGAACAGGGTGCCGGGGTTAACTATGGCTACACCTTC
CDR3 protein: CASSLEQGAGVNYGYTF

J gene: TRBJ1-1
clone size: NA
V gene: TRBV28
D gene: NA
CDR3 DNA: TGTGCCAGCAGCTCCGGGGGGGTAGATTATACTGAAGCTTTCTTT
CDR3 protein: CASSSGGVDYTEAFF

J gene: TRBJ1-1
clone size: NA
V gene: TRBV10-3
D gene: TRBD1
CDR3 DNA: TGTGCCATCACTTCGACAGGGTCCACTGAAGCTTTCTTT
CDR3 protein: CAITSTGSTEAFF

J gene: TRBJ2-7
clone size: NA
V gene: TRBV19
D gene: NA
CDR3 DNA: TGTGCCAGTAGTCGACAGACCTTCTACGAGCAGTACTTC
CDR3 protein: CASSRQTFYEQYF

J gene: TRBJ2-5
clone size: few
V gene: TRBV11-2
D gene: NA
CDR3 DNA: TGTGCCAGCAGCCCACGACAGGCCGGGCGAGAGACCCAGTACTTC
CDR3 protein: CASSPRQAGRETQYF

J gene: TRBJ1-5
clone size: NA
V gene: TRBV18
D gene: NA
CDR3 DNA: TGTGCCAGCTCACCGGGAACTCATCAGCCCCAGCATTTT
CDR3 protein: CASSPGTHQPQHF

J gene: TRBJ1-2
clone size: few
V gene: TRBV7-9
D gene: NA
CDR3 DNA: TGTGCCAGCAGCATCTCGAAGGGTGGAAGCTATGGCTACACCTTC
CDR3 protein: CASSISKGGSYGYTF

J gene: TRBJ2-5
clone size: once
V gene: TRBV28
D gene: TRBD1
CDR3 DNA: TGTGCCAGCAGTTTATGGGGGACAGGGCAAGAGACCCAGTACTTC
CDR3 protein: CASSLWGTGQETQYF

J gene: TRBJ1-1
clone size: once
V gene: TRBV5-6
D gene: TRBD1
CDR3 DNA: TGTGCCAGCAGTCCGACAGGGGGCGCGGAAGCTTTCTTT
CDR3 protein: CASSPTGGAEAFF

J gene: TRBJ2-3
clone size: NA
V gene: TRBV7-3
D gene: NA
CDR3 DNA: TGTGCCAGCAGCCTTACGGCCAGGGATACGCAGTATTTT
CDR3 protein: CASSLTARDTQYF

J gene: TRBJ2-4
clone size: NA
V gene: TRBV29-1
D gene: TRBD1
CDR3 DNA: TGCAGCGGATCGACAGGGTCGGTGGGCAACATTCAGTACTTC
CDR3 protein: CSGSTGSVGNIQYF

J gene: TRBJ1-1
clone size: NA
V gene: TRBV6-1
D gene: NA
CDR3 DNA: TGTGCCAGCACGGAAGGGCCTCTTTTTAACACTGAAGCTTTCTTT
CDR3 protein: CASTEGPLFNTEAFF

J gene: TRBJ1-4
clone size: NA
V gene: TRBV27
D gene: NA
CDR3 DNA: TGTGCCAGCAGTTGGGTGGGAACGGCAACTAATGAAAAACTGTTTTTT
CDR3 protein: CASSWVGTATNEKLFF

J gene: TRBJ2-3
clone size: once
V gene: TRBV6-5
D gene: TRBD2
CDR3 DNA: TGTGCCAGCAGTTACCGGGGGAGGGCCGGAGATACGCAGTATTTT
CDR3 protein: CASSYRGRAGDTQYF

J gene: TRBJ2-7
clone size: NA
V gene: TRBV19
D gene: NA
CDR3 DNA: TGTGCCAGTAGTATCCTGTTGGGGAGTTCGTCCTACGAGCAGTACTTC
CDR3 protein: CASSILLGSSSYEQYF

J gene: TRBJ2-7
clone size: NA
V gene: TRBV5-4
D gene: TRBD2
CDR3 DNA: TGTGCCAGCAGCCTAGCGGGCCTCTACGAGCAGTACTTC
CDR3 protein: CASSLAGLYEQYF

J gene: TRBJ1-2
clone size: once
V gene: TRBV27
D gene: NA
CDR3 DNA: TGTGCCAGCAGTCCGGGCCCGAGGCAAGTTGGCTACACCTTC
CDR3 protein: CASSPGPRQVGYTF